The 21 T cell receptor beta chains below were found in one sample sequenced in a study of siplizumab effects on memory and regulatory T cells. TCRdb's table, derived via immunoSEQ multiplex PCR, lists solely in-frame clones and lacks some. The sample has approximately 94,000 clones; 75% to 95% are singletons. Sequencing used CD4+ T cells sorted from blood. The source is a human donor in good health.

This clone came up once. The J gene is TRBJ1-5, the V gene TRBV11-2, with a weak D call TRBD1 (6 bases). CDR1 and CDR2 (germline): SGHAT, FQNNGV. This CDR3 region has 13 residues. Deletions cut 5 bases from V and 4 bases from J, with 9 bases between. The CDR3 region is CASSKDRNQPQHF. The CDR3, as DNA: TGTGCCAGCAGCAAAGACAGGAATCAGCCCCAGCATTTT.

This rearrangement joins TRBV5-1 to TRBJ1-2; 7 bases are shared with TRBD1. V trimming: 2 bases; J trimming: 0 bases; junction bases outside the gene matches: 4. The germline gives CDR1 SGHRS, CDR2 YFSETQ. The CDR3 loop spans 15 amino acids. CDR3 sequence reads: CASSLTGTANYGYTF. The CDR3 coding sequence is TGCGCCAGCAGCTTAACCGGGACAGCTAACTATGGCTACACCTTC.

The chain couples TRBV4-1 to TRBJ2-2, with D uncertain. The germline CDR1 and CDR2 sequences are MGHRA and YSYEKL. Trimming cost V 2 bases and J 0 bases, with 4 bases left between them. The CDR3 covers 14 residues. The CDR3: CASSQPTNTGELFF. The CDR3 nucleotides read TGCGCCAGCAGCCAACCCACGAACACCGGGGAGCTGTTTTTT.

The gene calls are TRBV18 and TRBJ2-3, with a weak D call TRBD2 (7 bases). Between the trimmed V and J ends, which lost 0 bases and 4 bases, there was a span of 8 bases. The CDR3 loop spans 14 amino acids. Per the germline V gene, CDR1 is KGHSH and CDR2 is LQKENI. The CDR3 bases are TGTGCCAGCTCACCACCGGGGGGGCCAGATACGCAGTATTTT. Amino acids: CASSPPGGPDTQYF.

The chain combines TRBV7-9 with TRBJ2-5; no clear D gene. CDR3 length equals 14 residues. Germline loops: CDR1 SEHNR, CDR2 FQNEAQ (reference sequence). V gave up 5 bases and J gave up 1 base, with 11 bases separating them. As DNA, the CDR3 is TGTGCCAGCAGCCCGACTGACCGCCAAGAGACCCAGTACTTC. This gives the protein CASSPTDRQETQYF.

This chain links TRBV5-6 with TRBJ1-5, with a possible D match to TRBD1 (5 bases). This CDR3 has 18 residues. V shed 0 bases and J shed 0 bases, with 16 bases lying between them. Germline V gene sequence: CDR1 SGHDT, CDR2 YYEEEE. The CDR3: CASSLGSTGVYSNQPQHF. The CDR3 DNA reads TGTGCCAGCAGCTTGGGTTCAACAGGCGTTTATAGCAATCAGCCCCAGCATTTT.

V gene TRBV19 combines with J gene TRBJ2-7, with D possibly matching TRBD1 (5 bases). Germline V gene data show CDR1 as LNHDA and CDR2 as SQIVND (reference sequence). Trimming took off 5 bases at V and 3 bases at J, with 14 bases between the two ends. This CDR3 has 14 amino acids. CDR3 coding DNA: TGTGCCAGTAGTGTCACAGGACCTGGCTACGAGCAGTACTTC. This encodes CASSVTGPGYEQYF.

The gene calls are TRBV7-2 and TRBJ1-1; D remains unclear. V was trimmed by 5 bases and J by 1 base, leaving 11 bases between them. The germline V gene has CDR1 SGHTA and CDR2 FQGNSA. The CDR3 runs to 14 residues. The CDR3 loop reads CASSQQLGNTEAFF. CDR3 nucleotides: TGTGCCAGCAGCCAGCAGCTGGGGAACACTGAAGCTTTCTTT.

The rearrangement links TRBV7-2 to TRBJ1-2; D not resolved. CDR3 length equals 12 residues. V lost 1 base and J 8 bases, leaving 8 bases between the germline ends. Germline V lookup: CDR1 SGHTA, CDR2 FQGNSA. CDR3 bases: TGTGCCAGCAGCTTAGTGGGGTGGGGCTACACCTTC. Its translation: CASSLVGWGYTF.

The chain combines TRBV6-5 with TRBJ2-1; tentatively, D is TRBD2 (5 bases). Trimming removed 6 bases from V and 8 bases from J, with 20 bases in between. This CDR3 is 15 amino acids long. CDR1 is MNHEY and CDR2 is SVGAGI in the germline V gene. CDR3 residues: CASRPSGPIGDEQFF. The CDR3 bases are TGTGCCAGCAGACCAAGCGGTCCAATCGGGGATGAGCAGTTCTTC.

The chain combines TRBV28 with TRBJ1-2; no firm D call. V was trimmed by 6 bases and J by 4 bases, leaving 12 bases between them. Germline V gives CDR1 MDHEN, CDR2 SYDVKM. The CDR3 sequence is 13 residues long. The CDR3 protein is CASSLARGYGYTF. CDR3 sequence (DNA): TGTGCCAGCAGCCTGGCCCGGGGCTATGGCTACACCTTC.

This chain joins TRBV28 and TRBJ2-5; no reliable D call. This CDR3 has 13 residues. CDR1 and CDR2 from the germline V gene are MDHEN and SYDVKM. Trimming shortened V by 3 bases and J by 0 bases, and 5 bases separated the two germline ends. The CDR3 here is CASSFFHQETQYF. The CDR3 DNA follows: TGTGCCAGCAGTTTCTTTCACCAAGAGACCCAGTACTTC.

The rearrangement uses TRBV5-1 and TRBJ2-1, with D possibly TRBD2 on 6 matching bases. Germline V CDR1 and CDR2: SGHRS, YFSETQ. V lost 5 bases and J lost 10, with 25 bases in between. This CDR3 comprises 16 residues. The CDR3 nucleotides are TGCGCCAGCAGGAAGACCCCTCCTACCGGCGGGGCCGAGCAGTTCTTC. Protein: CASRKTPPTGGAEQFF.

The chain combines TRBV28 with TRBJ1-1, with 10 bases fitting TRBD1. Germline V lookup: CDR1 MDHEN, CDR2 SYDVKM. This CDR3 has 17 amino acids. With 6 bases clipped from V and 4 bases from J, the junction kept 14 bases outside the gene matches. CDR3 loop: CASRPQPGTGVGTEAFF. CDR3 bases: TGTGCCAGCAGACCACAGCCGGGGACAGGGGTCGGCACTGAAGCTTTCTTT.

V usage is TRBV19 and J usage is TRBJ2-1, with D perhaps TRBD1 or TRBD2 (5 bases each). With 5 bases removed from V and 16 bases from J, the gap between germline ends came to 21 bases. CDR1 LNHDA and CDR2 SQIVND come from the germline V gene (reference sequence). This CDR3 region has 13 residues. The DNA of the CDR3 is TGTGCCAGTAGTGGAGAGGGGCACCTGGTCGAATTCTTC. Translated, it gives CASSGEGHLVEFF.

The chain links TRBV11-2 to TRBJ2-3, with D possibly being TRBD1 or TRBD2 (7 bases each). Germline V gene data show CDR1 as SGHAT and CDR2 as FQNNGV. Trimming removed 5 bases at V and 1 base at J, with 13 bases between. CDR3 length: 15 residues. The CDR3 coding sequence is TGTGCCAGCAGCGCGGGGGACAGTCGCACAGATACGCAGTATTTT. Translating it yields CASSAGDSRTDTQYF. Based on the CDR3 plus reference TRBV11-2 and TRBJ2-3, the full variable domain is EAGVAQSPRYKIIEKRQSVAFWCNPISGHATLYWYQQILGQGPKLLIQFQNNGVVDDSQLPKDRFSAERLKGVDSTLKIQPAKLEDSAVYLCASSAGDSRTDTQYFGPGTRLTVL.

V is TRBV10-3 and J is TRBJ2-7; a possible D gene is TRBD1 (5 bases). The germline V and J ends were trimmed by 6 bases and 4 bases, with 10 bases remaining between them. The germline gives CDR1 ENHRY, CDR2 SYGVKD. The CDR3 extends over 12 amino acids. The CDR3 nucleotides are TGTGCCATCAGGAAGACAGCTTACGAGCAGTACTTC. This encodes CAIRKTAYEQYF.

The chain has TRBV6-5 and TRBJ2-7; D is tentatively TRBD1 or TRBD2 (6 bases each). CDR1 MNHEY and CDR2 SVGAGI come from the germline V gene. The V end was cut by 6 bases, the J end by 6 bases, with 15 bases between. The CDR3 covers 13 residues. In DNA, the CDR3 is TGTGCCAGCAGGCGGGACACCCTGGGCGAGCAGTACTTC. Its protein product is CASRRDTLGEQYF.

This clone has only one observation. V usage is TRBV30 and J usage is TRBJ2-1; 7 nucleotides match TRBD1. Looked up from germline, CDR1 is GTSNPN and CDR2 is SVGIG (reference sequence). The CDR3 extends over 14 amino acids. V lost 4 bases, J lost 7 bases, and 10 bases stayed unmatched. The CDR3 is CAWKTGVSWNEQFF. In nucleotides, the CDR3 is TGTGCCTGGAAAACAGGGGTTAGTTGGAATGAGCAGTTCTTC.

For the CDR3, the DNA is TGCGCCAGCAGCCAAGAAGGCAGGGGCTATGGCTACACCTTC. Translating gives CASSQEGRGYGYTF. This chain joins TRBV4-1 and TRBJ1-2, with D perhaps matching TRBD1 (6 bases). Trimming took off 0 bases at V and 4 bases at J, with 9 bases between the two ends. The V gene's germline CDR1 is MGHRA and CDR2 YSYEKL. The CDR3 loop spans 14 amino acids.

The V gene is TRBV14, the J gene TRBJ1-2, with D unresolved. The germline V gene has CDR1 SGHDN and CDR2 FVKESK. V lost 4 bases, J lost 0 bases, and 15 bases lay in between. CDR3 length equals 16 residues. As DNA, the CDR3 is TGTGCCAGCAGCCCCCCGGACCGGTTGGCTAACTATGGCTACACCTTC. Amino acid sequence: CASSPPDRLANYGYTF.